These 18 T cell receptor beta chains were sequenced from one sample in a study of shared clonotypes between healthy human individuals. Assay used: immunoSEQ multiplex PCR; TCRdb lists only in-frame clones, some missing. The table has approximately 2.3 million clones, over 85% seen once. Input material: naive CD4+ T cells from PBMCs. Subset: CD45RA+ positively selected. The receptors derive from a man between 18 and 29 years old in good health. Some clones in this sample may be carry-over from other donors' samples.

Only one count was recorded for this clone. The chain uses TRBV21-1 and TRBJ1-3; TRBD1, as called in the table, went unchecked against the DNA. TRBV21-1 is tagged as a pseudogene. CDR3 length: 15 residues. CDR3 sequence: CASSPWTGRRNTIYF. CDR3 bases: TGTGCCAGCAGCCCGTGGACAGGGAGAAGAAACACCATATATTTT.

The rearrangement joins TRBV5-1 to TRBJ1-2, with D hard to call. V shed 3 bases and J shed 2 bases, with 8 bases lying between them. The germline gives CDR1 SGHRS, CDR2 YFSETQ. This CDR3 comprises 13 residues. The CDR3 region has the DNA TGCGCCAGCAGCTCGGTAGAGAACTATGGCTACACCTTC. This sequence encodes CASSSVENYGYTF.

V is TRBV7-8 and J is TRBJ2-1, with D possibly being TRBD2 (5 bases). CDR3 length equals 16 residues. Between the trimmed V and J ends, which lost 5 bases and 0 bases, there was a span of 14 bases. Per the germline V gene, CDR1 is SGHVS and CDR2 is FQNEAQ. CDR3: CASSTRTGSSYNEQFF. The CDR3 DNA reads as TGTGCCAGCAGCACCCGGACTGGTAGCTCCTACAATGAGCAGTTCTTC.

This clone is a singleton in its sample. CDR3 coding DNA: TGCGCCAGCAGCTTGCTAGCGGAGGGCAACGTCCTGACTTTC. Amino acid sequence: CASSLLAEGNVLTF. The chain has TRBV5-1 and TRBJ2-6, with 7 nucleotides matching TRBD2. From germline, CDR1 is SGHRS and CDR2 YFSETQ. V shed 1 base and J 9 bases; nucleotides not matched to a gene: 4. CDR3 length equals 14 residues.

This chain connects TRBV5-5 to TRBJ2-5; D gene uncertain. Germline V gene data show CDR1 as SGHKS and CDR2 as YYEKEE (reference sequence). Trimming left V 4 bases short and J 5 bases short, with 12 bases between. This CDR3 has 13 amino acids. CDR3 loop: CASSPGRRETQYF. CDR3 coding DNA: TGTGCCAGCAGCCCCGGACGAAGGGAGACCCAGTACTTC.

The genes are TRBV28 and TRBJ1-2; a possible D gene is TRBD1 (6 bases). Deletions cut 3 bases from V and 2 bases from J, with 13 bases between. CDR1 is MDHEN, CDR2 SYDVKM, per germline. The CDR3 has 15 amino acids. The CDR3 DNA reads TGTGCCAGCAGTTTTCCGGCAGGGGCCAACTATGGCTACACCTTC. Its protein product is CASSFPAGANYGYTF.

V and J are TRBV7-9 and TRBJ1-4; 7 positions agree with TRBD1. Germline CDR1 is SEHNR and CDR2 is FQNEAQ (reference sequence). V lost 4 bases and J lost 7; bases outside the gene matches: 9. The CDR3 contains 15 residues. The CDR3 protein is CASSSGTATSEKLFF. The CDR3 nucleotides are TGTGCCAGCAGCTCAGGGACAGCGACCTCTGAAAAACTGTTTTTT.

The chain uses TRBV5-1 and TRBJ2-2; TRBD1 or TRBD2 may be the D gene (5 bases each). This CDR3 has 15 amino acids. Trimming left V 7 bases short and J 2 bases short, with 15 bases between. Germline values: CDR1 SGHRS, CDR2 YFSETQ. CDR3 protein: CASYNWGSNTGELFF. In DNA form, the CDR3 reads TGCGCCAGCTACAATTGGGGGAGCAACACCGGGGAGCTGTTTTTT.

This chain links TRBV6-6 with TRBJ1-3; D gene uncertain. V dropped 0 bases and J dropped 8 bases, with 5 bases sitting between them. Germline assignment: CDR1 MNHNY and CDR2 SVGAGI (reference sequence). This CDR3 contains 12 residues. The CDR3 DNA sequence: TGTGCCAGCAGTTACTCCCAGGACACCATATATTTT. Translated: CASSYSQDTIYF.

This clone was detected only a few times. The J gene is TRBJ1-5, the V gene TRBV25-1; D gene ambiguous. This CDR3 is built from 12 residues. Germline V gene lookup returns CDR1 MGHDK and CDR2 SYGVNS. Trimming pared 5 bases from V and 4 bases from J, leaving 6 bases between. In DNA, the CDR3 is TGTGCCAGCAGTCTGGGGAATCAGCCCCAGCATTTT. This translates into CASSLGNQPQHF.

For the CDR3, the DNA is TGTGCCAGCAGCATTGGACTAGCGGGAGGGACAGATACGCAGTATTTT. Its translation is CASSIGLAGGTDTQYF. The genes are TRBV7-2 and TRBJ2-3; TRBD2 matches 15 bases. The CDR3 totals 16 residues. Germline lookup yields CDR1 SGHTA and CDR2 FQGNSA. With V trimmed by 5 bases and J by 3 bases, 3 bases remained unmatched.

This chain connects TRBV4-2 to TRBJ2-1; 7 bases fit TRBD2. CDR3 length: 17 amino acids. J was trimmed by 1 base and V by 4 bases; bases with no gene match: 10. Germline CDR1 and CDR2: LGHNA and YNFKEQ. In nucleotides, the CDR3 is TGTGCCAGCAGCCCTGCAGCGGGACCCCAATCCTACAATGAGCAGTTCTTC. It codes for CASSPAAGPQSYNEQFF.

CDR3 protein: CASSLSDRVYEQYF. In DNA form, the CDR3 reads TGTGCCAGCAGCTTGTCGGACAGGGTGTACGAGCAGTACTTC. The rearrangement joins TRBV7-2 to TRBJ2-7; 8 nucleotides agree with TRBD1. This CDR3 is built from 14 residues. Germline CDR1 SGHTA, CDR2 FQGNSA. Trimming took 3 bases from V and 4 from J; bases not matched to a gene: 5.

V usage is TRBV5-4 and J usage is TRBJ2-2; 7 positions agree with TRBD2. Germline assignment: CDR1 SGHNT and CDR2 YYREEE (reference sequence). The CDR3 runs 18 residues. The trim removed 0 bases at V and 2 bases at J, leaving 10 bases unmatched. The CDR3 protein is CASSLGGSSISNTGELFF. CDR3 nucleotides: TGTGCCAGCAGCTTGGGCGGGAGTAGTATCAGTAACACCGGGGAGCTGTTTTTT.

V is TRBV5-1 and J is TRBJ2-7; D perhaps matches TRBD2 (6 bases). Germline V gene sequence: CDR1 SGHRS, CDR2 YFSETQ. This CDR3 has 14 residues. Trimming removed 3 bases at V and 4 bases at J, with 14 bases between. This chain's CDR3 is CASSWRGFDYEQYF. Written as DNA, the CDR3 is TGCGCCAGCAGCTGGAGGGGTTTTGATTACGAGCAGTACTTC.

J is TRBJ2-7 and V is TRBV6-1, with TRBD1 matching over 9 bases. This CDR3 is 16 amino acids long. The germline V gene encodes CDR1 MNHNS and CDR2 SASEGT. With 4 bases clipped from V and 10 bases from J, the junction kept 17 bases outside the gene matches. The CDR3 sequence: CASSGYRRTGDILQYF. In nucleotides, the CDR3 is TGTGCCAGCAGTGGCTACCGTAGGACAGGGGATATTTTACAGTACTTC.

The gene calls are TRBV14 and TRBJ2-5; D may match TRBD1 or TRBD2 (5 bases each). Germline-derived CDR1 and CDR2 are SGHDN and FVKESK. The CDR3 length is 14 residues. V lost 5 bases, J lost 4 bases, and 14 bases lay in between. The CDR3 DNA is TGTGCCAGCAGCGAGGGACCTATTCCAGAGACCCAGTACTTC. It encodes CASSEGPIPETQYF.

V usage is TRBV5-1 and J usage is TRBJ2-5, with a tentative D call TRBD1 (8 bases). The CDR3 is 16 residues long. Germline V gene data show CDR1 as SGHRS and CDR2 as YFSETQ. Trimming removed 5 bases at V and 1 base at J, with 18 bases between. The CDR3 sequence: CASSVEQGGAQETQYF. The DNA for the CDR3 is TGCGCCAGCAGTGTGGAACAGGGGGGGGCCCAAGAGACCCAGTACTTC.